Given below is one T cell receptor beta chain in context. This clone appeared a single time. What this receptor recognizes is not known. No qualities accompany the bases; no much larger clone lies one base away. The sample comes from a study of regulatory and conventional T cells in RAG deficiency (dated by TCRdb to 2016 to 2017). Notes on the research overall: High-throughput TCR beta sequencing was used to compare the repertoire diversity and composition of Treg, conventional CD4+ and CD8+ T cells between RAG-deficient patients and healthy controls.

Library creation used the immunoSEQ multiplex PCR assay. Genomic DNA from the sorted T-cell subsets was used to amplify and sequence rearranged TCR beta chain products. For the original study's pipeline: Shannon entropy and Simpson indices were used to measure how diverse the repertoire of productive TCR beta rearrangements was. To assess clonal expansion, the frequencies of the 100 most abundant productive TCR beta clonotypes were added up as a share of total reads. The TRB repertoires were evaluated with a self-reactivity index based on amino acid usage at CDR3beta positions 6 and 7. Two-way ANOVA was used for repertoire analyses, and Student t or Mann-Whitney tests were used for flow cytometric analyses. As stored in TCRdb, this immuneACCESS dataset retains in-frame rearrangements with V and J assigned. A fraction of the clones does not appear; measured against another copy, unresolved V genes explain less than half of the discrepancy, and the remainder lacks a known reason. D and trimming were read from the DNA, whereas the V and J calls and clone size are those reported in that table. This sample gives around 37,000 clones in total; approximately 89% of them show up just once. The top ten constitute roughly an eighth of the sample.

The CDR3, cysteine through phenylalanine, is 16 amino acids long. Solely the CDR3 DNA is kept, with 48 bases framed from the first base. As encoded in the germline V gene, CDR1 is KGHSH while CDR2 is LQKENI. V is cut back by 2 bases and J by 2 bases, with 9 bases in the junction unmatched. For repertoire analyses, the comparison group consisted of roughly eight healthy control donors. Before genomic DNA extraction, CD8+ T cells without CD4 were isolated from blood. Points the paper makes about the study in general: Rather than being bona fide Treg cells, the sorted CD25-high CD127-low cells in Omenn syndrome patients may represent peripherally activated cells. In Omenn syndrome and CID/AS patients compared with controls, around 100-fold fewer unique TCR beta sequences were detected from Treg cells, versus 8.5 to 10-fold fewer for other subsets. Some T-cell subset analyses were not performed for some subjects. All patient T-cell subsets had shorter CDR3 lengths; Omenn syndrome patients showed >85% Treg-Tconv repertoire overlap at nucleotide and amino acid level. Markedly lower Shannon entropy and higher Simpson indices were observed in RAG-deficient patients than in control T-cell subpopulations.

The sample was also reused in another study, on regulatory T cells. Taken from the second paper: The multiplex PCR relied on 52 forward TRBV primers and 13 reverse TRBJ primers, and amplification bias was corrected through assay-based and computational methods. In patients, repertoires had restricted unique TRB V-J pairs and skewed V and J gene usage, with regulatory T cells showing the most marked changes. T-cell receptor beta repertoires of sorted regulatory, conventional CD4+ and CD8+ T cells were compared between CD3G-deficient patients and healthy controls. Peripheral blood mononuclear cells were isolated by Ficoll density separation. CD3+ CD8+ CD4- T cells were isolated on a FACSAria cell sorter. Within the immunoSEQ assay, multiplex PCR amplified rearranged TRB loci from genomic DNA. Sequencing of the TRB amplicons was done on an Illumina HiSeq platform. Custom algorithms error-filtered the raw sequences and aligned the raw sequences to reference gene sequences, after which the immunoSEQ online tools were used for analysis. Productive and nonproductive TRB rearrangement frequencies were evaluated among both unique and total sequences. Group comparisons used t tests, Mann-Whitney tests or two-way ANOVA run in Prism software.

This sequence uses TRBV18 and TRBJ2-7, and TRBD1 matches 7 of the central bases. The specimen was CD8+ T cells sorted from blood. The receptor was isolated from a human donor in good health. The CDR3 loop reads CASSPVGGTVTYEQYF. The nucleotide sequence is TGTGCCAGCTCACCAGTTGGTGGGACAGTAACCTACGAGCAGTACTTC.